These 21 T cell receptor beta chains share one sample of origin, sequenced in a study of shared clonotypes between healthy human individuals. Terminally differentiated effector memory CD45RA+ cells were excluded from the naive CD8 cells, which were CD45RO-negative and positively selected for CCR7. Generated by immunoSEQ multiplex PCR, the TCRdb table keeps only in-frame clones and is missing some. The sample gives about 2.1 million clones, about 92% of which show up once; roughly 1.8% is in the top ten. The source material was naive CD8+ T cells from PBMCs. The receptor set was obtained from a young man in good health. Some clones in this sample may be carry-over from other donors' samples.

The chain is built from TRBV4-1 and TRBJ2-1; D is perhaps TRBD1 (6 bases). The CDR3 sequence is 17 residues long. From germline, CDR1 is MGHRA and CDR2 YSYEKL. V was clipped by 0 bases and J by 3 bases, with 15 bases between them. The CDR3 is CASSQDIDRTYYNEQFF. In nucleotides, the CDR3 is TGCGCCAGCAGCCAAGATATCGACAGGACATACTACAATGAGCAGTTCTTC.

The chain uses TRBV21-1 and TRBJ1-5; the D call TRBD1 from the table was never checked on the DNA. TRBV21-1 counts as a pseudogene. The CDR3 is 12 amino acids. The DNA for the CDR3 is TGTGCCAGGGGAACCAGGGGTCAACCCCAGCATTTT. Encoded protein: CARGTRGQPQHF.

This clone showed up just once. Other DNA variants within this sample encode the same CDR3. CDR3 in DNA: TGCAGTGCTGCGTCCAGCTACGAGCAGTACTTC. As protein: CSAASSYEQYF. The gene calls are TRBV20-1 and TRBJ2-7; no definite D call. Trimming pared 5 bases from V and 3 bases from J, leaving 8 bases between. Germline V lookup: CDR1 DFQATT, CDR2 SNEGSKA (reference sequence). The CDR3 sequence is 11 residues long.

This clone was seen only a few times. This sample includes further DNA sequences coding for the same CDR3. The chain couples TRBV27 to TRBJ2-2; D is ambiguous. CDR1 is MNHEY and CDR2 is SMNVEV in the germline V gene (reference sequence). The CDR3 is 13 amino acids. V shed 5 bases and J shed 1 base, with 5 bases lying between them. The chain's CDR3 is CASSSRNTGELFF. In nucleotides, the CDR3 is TGTGCCAGCAGTAGCAGGAACACCGGGGAGCTGTTTTTT.

V and J are TRBV9 and TRBJ2-4, with D tentatively TRBD1 or TRBD2 (5 bases each). The CDR3 is 17 amino acids. CDR1 is SGDLS and CDR2 is YYNGEE in the germline V gene. Trimming took 0 bases from V and 2 from J, leaving 15 bases between them. CDR3 residues: CASSVGRQGGSKNIQYF. CDR3 nucleotide sequence: TGTGCCAGCAGCGTAGGTAGGCAGGGCGGGTCCAAAAACATTCAGTACTTC.

The V call is TRBV7-9, the J call TRBJ2-5; unclear D gene. Germline V lookup: CDR1 SEHNR, CDR2 FQNEAQ (reference sequence). V was trimmed by 2 bases and J by 5 bases, leaving 12 bases between them. The CDR3 runs to 14 residues. The CDR3: CASSLPALGETQYF. In nucleotides, the CDR3 is TGTGCCAGCAGCTTACCCGCCCTTGGGGAGACCCAGTACTTC.

This clone was recorded only once. The rearrangement links TRBV15 to TRBJ2-3; 7 bases are shared with TRBD2. The ends lost 1 base at V and 4 bases at J; junction bases unmatched: 5. The length of the CDR3 is 15 residues. In germline, CDR1 is LNHNV, CDR2 YYDKDF (reference sequence). The chain's CDR3 is CATSRGGRRADTQYF. The CDR3 nucleotides are TGTGCCACCAGCAGAGGCGGGAGACGGGCAGATACGCAGTATTTT.

This chain links TRBV7-9 with TRBJ2-3, with D possibly being TRBD2 (5 bases). CDR3 length equals 14 residues. Trimming removed 4 bases from V and 5 bases from J, with 13 bases in between. Per germline, CDR1 SEHNR and CDR2 FQNEAQ (reference sequence). The CDR3 protein is CASSSGLDEDTQYF. CDR3 bases: TGTGCCAGCAGCTCCGGACTGGATGAAGATACGCAGTATTTT. Supplemented by reference TRBV7-9 and TRBJ2-3, the full variable domain reads DTGVSQNPRHKITKRGQNVTFRCDPISEHNRLYWYRQTLGQGPEFLTYFQNEAQLEKSRLLSDRFSAERPKGSFSTLEIQRTEQGDSAMYLCASSSGLDEDTQYFGPGTRLTVL.

The V call is TRBV7-9, the J call TRBJ1-2; no clear D gene. In germline, CDR1 is SEHNR, CDR2 FQNEAQ (reference sequence). Trimming pared 4 bases from V and 2 bases from J, leaving 11 bases between. The CDR3 is 14 amino acids. DNA of the CDR3: TGTGCCAGCAGCTCCATGGGGAGGAACTATGGCTACACCTTC. It yields the protein CASSSMGRNYGYTF.

The chain couples TRBV19 to TRBJ2-2; D could derive from TRBD1 or TRBD2 (7 bases each). Trimming cost V 7 bases and J 7 bases, with 19 bases left between them. Germline CDR1 reads LNHDA; CDR2 reads SQIVND (reference sequence). The CDR3 spans 15 residues. DNA for the CDR3: TGTGCCAGTACCAGAGACAGGGAGGGTGGCGGGGAGCTGTTTTTT. Protein product: CASTRDREGGGELFF.

The chain couples TRBV27 to TRBJ2-7; D could derive from TRBD1 or TRBD2 (7 bases each). V lost 1 base and J lost 7, with 17 bases in between. CDR1 is MNHEY, CDR2 SMNVEV, per germline (reference sequence). The CDR3 has 15 amino acids. The CDR3 coding sequence is TGTGCCAGCAGTTTATTCAGGGGGGGACATGGGGAGCAGTACTTC. Protein sequence: CASSLFRGGHGEQYF.

This clone was seen just once. The rearrangement links TRBV6-5 to TRBJ2-7; D is possibly TRBD1 (6 bases). CDR1 is MNHEY, CDR2 SVGAGI, per germline. The CDR3 is 14 amino acids. Trimming left V 6 bases short and J 3 bases short, with 15 bases between. This chain's CDR3 is CASSPTQGSYEQYF. CDR3 in DNA: TGTGCCAGCAGCCCCACCCAGGGGAGCTACGAGCAGTACTTC.

The chain joins TRBV19 to TRBJ2-1, with TRBD2 matching 9 bases. Germline V CDR1 and CDR2: LNHDA, SQIVND (reference sequence). The CDR3 sequence is 15 residues long. The V segment lost 6 bases and the J segment 4 bases; nucleotides outside the gene matches: 7. The CDR3 protein is CASSLSGSGYNEQFF. The CDR3 bases are TGTGCCAGTAGCCTTAGCGGGAGCGGTTACAATGAGCAGTTCTTC.

This chain connects TRBV27 to TRBJ2-7; 11 bases align to TRBD2. Germline V CDR1 and CDR2: MNHEY, SMNVEV (reference sequence). Unmatched junction bases numbered 11, after V lost 5 bases and J lost 5 bases. CDR3 length equals 16 residues. This CDR3 is CASSPYRLAGSHEQYF. CDR3 nucleotides: TGTGCCAGCAGTCCGTACAGACTAGCGGGATCCCACGAGCAGTACTTC.

The chain carries TRBV10-2 and TRBJ2-1; 9 positions agree with TRBD2. V shed 6 bases and J 4 bases; nucleotides not matched to a gene: 13. The CDR3 is 17 amino acids. The germline V gene encodes CDR1 WSHSY and CDR2 SAAADI. CDR3 region: CASSTGGTSLPYNEQFF. In DNA, the CDR3 is TGCGCCAGCAGCACCGGAGGGACTAGCCTTCCGTACAATGAGCAGTTCTTC.

The chain recombines TRBV7-9 with TRBJ2-2, with D perhaps matching TRBD2 (5 bases). V lost 5 bases, J lost 6 bases, and 13 bases lay in between. Per the germline V gene, CDR1 is SEHNR and CDR2 is FQNEAQ (reference sequence). The CDR3 length is 14 residues. The CDR3 reads CASSPVLAAGELFF. CDR3 DNA: TGTGCCAGCAGCCCAGTCCTAGCTGCCGGGGAGCTGTTTTTT.

On this clone: Within the sample, other DNA sequences also encode this same CDR3. V usage is TRBV7-9 and J usage is TRBJ2-1; 7 bases are shared with TRBD2. CDR3 length: 14 amino acids. Unmatched junction bases numbered 4, after V lost 5 bases and J lost 3 bases. Looked up from germline, CDR1 is SEHNR and CDR2 is FQNEAQ (reference sequence). CDR3 sequence reads: CASSPSGNYNEQFF. In nucleotides, the CDR3 is TGTGCCAGCAGCCCAAGCGGGAACTACAATGAGCAGTTCTTC.

The chain joins TRBV7-8 to TRBJ1-3; tentative D call: TRBD1 (6 bases). CDR3 length: 17 amino acids. Germline-derived CDR1 and CDR2 are SGHVS and FQNEAQ. The V and J ends lost 4 bases and 0 bases respectively, with 16 bases between them. CDR3 in amino acids: CASSSTPGAASGNTIYF. CDR3 in DNA: TGTGCCAGCAGCTCAACCCCGGGGGCGGCCTCTGGAAACACCATATATTTT.

The genes are TRBV5-6 and TRBJ2-1, with D maybe TRBD2 (6 bases). Germline V gene data show CDR1 as SGHDT and CDR2 as YYEEEE. The CDR3 has 15 amino acids. Between the trimmed V and J ends, which lost 0 bases and 6 bases, there was a span of 13 bases. The CDR3 DNA is TGTGCCAGCAGCTTGGTGTCGGGAGTCGGCAATGAGCAGTTCTTC. It specifies CASSLVSGVGNEQFF.

The chain is built from TRBV30 and TRBJ2-2; D call uncertain. Between the trimmed V and J ends, which lost 8 bases and 7 bases, there was a span of 17 bases. The CDR3 has 13 amino acids. Germline V gives CDR1 GTSNPN, CDR2 SVGIG (reference sequence). Written as DNA, the CDR3 is TGTGCCCCCGGACCCTCCCGGAGCGGGGAGCTGTTTTTT. Its translation is CAPGPSRSGELFF.

The chain uses TRBV18 and TRBJ2-7, with a weak D call TRBD1 (5 bases). This CDR3 contains 16 residues. Trimming cost V 4 bases and J 5 bases, with 21 bases left between them. CDR1 and CDR2 from the germline V gene are KGHSH and LQKENI. CDR3 bases: TGTGCCAGCTCACGCGAGGACACCCTAAGGATCGACGAGCAGTACTTC. Amino acids: CASSREDTLRIDEQYF.